These T cell receptor beta chains were read from a single sample in a study of CD8+CD57+ T cells in acquired aplastic anemia. Each CDR3 protein is one row after TCRdb ran MiXCR on the reads. This table has a few hundred thousand distinct CDR3 sequences, 56% appearing once. The sample consisted of sorted CD4+, CD8+, or CD8+CD57+ T cells (not recorded which) from PBMCs. The receptors were sampled from a human donor with aplastic anemia. Both conserved end residues are trimmed from each CDR3.

v_gene	j_gene	CDR3aa
TRBV10-2	TRBJ2-1	ASRDSGGGHNEQF
TRBV3-1	TRBJ1-1	ASSQDLSRYTEAF
TRBV20-1	TRBJ1-1	SARMGVNTEAF
TRBV19	TRBJ2-3	ASTPSGGNTDTQY
TRBV6-5	TRBJ2-2	ASSPQPPTGGTGELF
TRBV6-6	TRBJ1-2	ASSVGVLRGGGYT
TRBV7-9	TRBJ1-2	ASSQRGGGGPANYGYT
TRBV20-1	TRBJ1-1	SASRGDHTEAF
TRBV10-3	TRBJ2-5	AVRDSGGTDQETQY
TRBV6-5	TRBJ2-7	ASSYHPRGSSSYEQY
TRBV20-1	TRBJ2-1	SARPLAGLNEQF
TRBV19	TRBJ1-1	ASSMGTGGDEAF
TRBV7-9	TRBJ1-5	ASSPNPWGQPQH
TRBV9	TRBJ2-3	ASSGTPSTDTQY
TRBV5-1	TRBJ2-2	ASEGGNRAGELF
TRBV20-1	TRBJ1-1	SAKAGYGTEAF
TRBV4-1	TRBJ1-4	ASSQGSVNTEKLF
TRBV15	TRBJ1-3	ATSRDRGSPGNTIY
TRBV7-9	TRBJ1-2	ASSLEDFGYT
TRBV2	TRBJ2-7	ASSESGTSF
TRBV5-1	TRBJ2-1	ASSLDRQGYNEQF
TRBV20-1	TRBJ2-1	SARGFLAGDNEQF
TRBV12-3/TRBV12-4	TRBJ2-5	ASRPTAARETQY
TRBV7-8	TRBJ1-5	ASSPSGQIRNQPQH
TRBV6-5	TRBJ2-7	ASTPRRAGASGEQY
TRBV7-2	TRBJ2-3	ASSPDCLGTMADTQY
TRBV15	TRBJ2-5	ATSSISGTTQY
TRBV19	-	ASSIASGQGYEQY
TRBV12-3/TRBV12-4	TRBJ2-5	ASRERGATEETQY
TRBV10-3	TRBJ2-7	ASRLSGTTTSYEQY
TRBV9	TRBJ1-1	ASSVGPRTGQGHTEAF
TRBV2	TRBJ2-2	ASMPGYDGELF